Below, 2 T cell receptor beta chains from the same sample are listed, as sequenced in a study of blood T cells in healthy people across ages (dated by TCRdb to 2013 to 2016). Library preparation used 5' RACE. TCRdb lists the instrument as Illumina HiSeq 2500. A second PCR of about 6 to 11 cycles was performed with a sample-barcoded 5' primer and a J-beta primer mix. The raw public reads went through TCRdb reprocessing: fastp at Q25, MiXCR clone calling, in-frame beta chains kept. Rows matching on CDR3 protein sequence are summarized as one entry with the most common DNA and genes. This sample is represented by hundreds of thousands of distinct CDR3 sequences; 45% to 50% of them were singletons. Roughly a third of the sample goes to the ten largest clones. The sequencing sample was made of blood. These receptors came from a woman in her fifties or sixties in good health.

The chain couples TRBV4-1 to TRBJ2-1; D call uncertain. The ends were cut back, 1 base at V and 0 bases at J, with 13 bases in the middle. The CDR3 is 17 residues long. Germline-derived CDR1 and CDR2 are MGHRA and YSYEKL. DNA for the CDR3: TGCGCCAGCAGCCAAGTGGCGACCGCCATCTCCTACAATGAGCAGTTCTTC. Protein sequence: CASSQVATAISYNEQFF.

This clonotype was counted only a few times. The chain has TRBV27 and TRBJ1-6; D may be TRBD1 (5 bases). This CDR3 region has 14 residues. Trimming took 2 bases from V and 7 from J, leaving 9 bases between them. Germline values: CDR1 MNHEY, CDR2 SMNVEV (reference sequence). The chain's CDR3 is CASSLKGMNSPLHF. DNA of the CDR3: TGTGCCAGCAGTTTAAAGGGGATGAATTCACCCCTCCACTTT.